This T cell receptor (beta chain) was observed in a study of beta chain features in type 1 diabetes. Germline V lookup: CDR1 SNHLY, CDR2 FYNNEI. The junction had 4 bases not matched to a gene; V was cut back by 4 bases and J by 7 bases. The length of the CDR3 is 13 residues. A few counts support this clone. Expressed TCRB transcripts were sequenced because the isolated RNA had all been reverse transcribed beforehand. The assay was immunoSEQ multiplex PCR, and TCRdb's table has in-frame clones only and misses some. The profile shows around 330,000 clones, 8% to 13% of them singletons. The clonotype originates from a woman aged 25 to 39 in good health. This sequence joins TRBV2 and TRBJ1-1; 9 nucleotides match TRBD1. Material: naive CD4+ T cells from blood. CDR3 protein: CASSVQGAGEAFF. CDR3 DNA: TGTGCCAGCAGTGTACAGGGGGCTGGTGAAGCTTTCTTT.